Presented here are 3 T cell receptor beta chains from one specimen sequenced in a study of Ad26.COV2.S vaccination and SARS-CoV-2 variants. Assay: immunoSEQ multiplex PCR; the TCRdb copy retains only in-frame clones and omits some. The profile shows about 320,000 clones, around 81% of them singletons. Treatment described: roughly 20 received Ad26.COV2.S at low or high dose, single or two shots; roughly five received placebo; per-sample allocation not given. Day 63 after the first injection of vaccine or placebo was the sampling time. The material was peripheral blood, obtained in a trial of Ad26.COV2.S vaccine versus placebo. These receptors originate from a person between 18 and 60 years old who received the Ad26.COV2.S COVID-19 vaccine or a placebo.

CDR3 protein: CASSLAGGSNTEAFF. The CDR3 region has the DNA TGCGCCAGCAGCTTGGCAGGAGGGTCGAACACTGAAGCTTTCTTT. The J gene is TRBJ1-1, the V gene TRBV5-1; no definite D call. CDR3 size: 15 residues. The ends were cut back, 0 bases at V and 1 base at J, with 10 bases in the middle. Per the germline V gene, CDR1 is SGHRS and CDR2 is YFSETQ.

J is TRBJ2-3 and V is TRBV25-1, with D possibly matching TRBD1 (6 bases). V lost 0 bases to trimming and J lost 0 bases, with 13 bases between them. Per the germline V gene, CDR1 is MGHDK and CDR2 is SYGVNS. The CDR3 length is 17 residues. This CDR3 is CASSEYTGLTSTDTQYF. CDR3 DNA: TGTGCCAGCAGTGAATATACAGGGCTTACTAGCACAGATACGCAGTATTTT.

This chain connects TRBV6-6 to TRBJ2-3; D is undetermined. V lost 0 bases and J lost 5, with 3 bases in between. The CDR3 has 12 residues. CDR1 and CDR2 from the germline V gene are MNHNY and SVGAGI (reference sequence). This CDR3 is CASSYSGDTQYF. The CDR3 nucleotides read TGTGCCAGCAGTTACTCAGGAGATACGCAGTATTTT.